The 30 T cell receptor beta chains below all came from one sample that was sequenced in a study of tumor and adjacent non-tumor tissue in lung cancer. This sample's RNA came from whole unsorted tissue. The library came from three nested PCR rounds adapted from ARM-PCR protocols. In TCRdb, the multiplex PCR reads were re-called with MiXCR into one record per CDR3 protein. The table has under 150,000 distinct CDR3 sequences, approximately 64% seen once. Sequencing input: lung tumor tissue. These receptors were taken from a man aged 60-69 years with small cell lung cancer.

There are many counts of this clonotype. The chain uses TRBV7-8 and TRBJ2-3; 7 nucleotides match TRBD2. The germline CDR1 and CDR2 sequences are SGHVS and FQNEAQ. This CDR3 has 17 residues. The trim removed 1 base at V and 2 bases at J, leaving 9 bases unmatched. The DNA of the CDR3 is TGTGCCAGCAGCTTAGGCCTAGCGGAACTAACCACAGATACGCAGTATTTT. Protein sequence: CASSLGLAELTTDTQYF.

This clonotype was seen at least ten times. The CDR3 is CASSLFGTSGSDIQYF. The CDR3 bases are TGTGCCAGCAGCTTATTCGGGACTAGCGGGAGCGACATTCAGTACTTC. This chain links TRBV11-2 with TRBJ2-4, with 14 bases fitting TRBD2. CDR1 and CDR2 (germline): SGHAT, FQNNGV. The CDR3 is 16 amino acids. V lost 2 bases and J lost 8; bases outside the gene matches: 5.

On this clonotype itself: A read error may account for a junction end that differs from germline. J is TRBJ1-5 and V is TRBV11-3; D call uncertain. Germline V lookup: CDR1 SGHNT, CDR2 YENEEA. The CDR3 contains 13 residues. The CDR3 is CASSPGPNHPQHF. The CDR3 DNA sequence: TGTGCCAGCAGCCCGGGTCCGAATCATCCCCAGCATTTT.

About this clonotype: Here the CDR3 omits its conserved ending phenylalanine or tryptophan, so a read error is the likely source. V usage is TRBV6-2 or TRBV6-3 and J usage is TRBJ2-3; 12 nucleotides align to TRBD2. V shed 5 bases, J shed 3 bases, and the junction held 3 bases outside the gene matches. Germline CDR1 is MNHEY and CDR2 is SVGEGT. The CDR3 sequence is 15 residues long. CDR3 sequence (DNA): TGTGCCAGCAGTAGACTAGCGGGAGTTACAGATACGCAGTATCCT. Its protein product is CASSRLAGVTDTQYP.

Ten or more counts support this clonotype. The chain has TRBV20-1 and TRBJ1-2, with a possible D match to TRBD1 (5 bases). Germline CDR1 and CDR2: DFQATT and SNEGSKA (reference sequence). Trimming left V 3 bases short and J 1 base short, with 6 bases between. The CDR3 is 12 amino acids. The chain's CDR3 is CSASGGNYGYTF. For the CDR3, the DNA is TGCAGTGCTAGTGGGGGTAACTATGGCTACACCTTC.

This clonotype was counted once. V and J are TRBV20-1 and TRBJ2-1; TRBD2 aligns across 13 bases. The germline CDR1 and CDR2 sequences are DFQATT and SNEGSKA (reference sequence). The V gene end was trimmed by 5 bases and the J gene end by 1 base; junction bases not matched to a gene: 11. The CDR3 consists of 18 residues. The CDR3 protein is CSAVGLAGSSRSYNEQFF. In DNA, the CDR3 is TGCAGTGCTGTGGGACTAGCGGGAAGTTCTAGGTCCTACAATGAGCAGTTCTTC.

For this clonotype: Sequence at one end of the junction differs from germline and may be a read error. The genes are TRBV28 and TRBJ2-5, with no clear D. The CDR3 runs to 11 residues. In germline, CDR1 is MDHEN, CDR2 SYDVKM. The CDR3: CANSLRETQYF. The CDR3 region has the DNA TGTGCCAACAGTTTACGGGAGACCCAGTACTTC.

Of note for this clonotype: A much larger clone differs by one base, so this may be a read error. V is TRBV7-9 and J is TRBJ2-2; possible D gene TRBD2, 5 bases. Germline-derived CDR1 and CDR2 are SEHNR and FQNEAQ (reference sequence). The CDR3 length is 13 residues. The CDR3 coding sequence is TGTGCCAGCAGCTCCCAGACGACCGGGAAGCTGTTTTTT. Encoded protein: CASSSQTTGKLFF.

This clonotype was detected only once. The chain joins TRBV6-5 to TRBJ1-2; perhaps TRBD1 as D (6 bases). The CDR3 has 17 amino acids. The germline gives CDR1 MNHEY, CDR2 SVGAGI. The CDR3 DNA follows: TGTGTTAGCAGTTACTCGATTGTCGAGGGGGTTAACTATGGCTACACCTTC. As protein: CVSSYSIVEGVNYGYTF.

About this clonotype: Relative to the germline gene, one junction end is altered; a read error may explain this. The rearrangement joins TRBV4-2 to TRBJ1-4; possibly TRBD1 for D (5 bases). The CDR3 has 16 residues. CDR1 is LGHNA, CDR2 YNFKEQ, per germline. Written as DNA, the CDR3 is TGTGCCAGTAGCCAAGTTGGCGGGGCGCCTAATGAAAAACTGTTATTT. It specifies CASSQVGGAPNEKLLF.

With regard to this clonotype: The conserved phenylalanine or tryptophan is not found at the CDR3 terminus, so this likely reflects a read error. V and J are TRBV20-1 and TRBJ2-1, with D possibly TRBD2 on 5 matching bases. The CDR3 is made up of 16 amino acids. The ends were cut back, 7 bases at V and 6 bases at J, with 25 bases in the middle. From germline, CDR1 is DFQATT and CDR2 SNEGSKA (reference sequence). The CDR3 DNA sequence: TGCAGTGGGGTCCCTGCAGTACTAGACACCGGCAATGAGCAGTTCTAC. Amino acid sequence: CSGVPAVLDTGNEQFY.

The gene calls are TRBV12-3 or TRBV12-4 and TRBJ1-6, with D unresolved. CDR3 length equals 12 residues. V gave up 7 bases and J gave up 10 bases, with 11 bases separating them. CDR3 DNA: TGTGCCAGCACTTTGCGGGGATCACCCCTCCACTTT. Its translation is CASTLRGSPLHF.

Only a few counts were recorded for this clonotype. This chain connects TRBV4-2 to TRBJ1-3, with a tentative D call TRBD1 (5 bases). The germline V and J ends were trimmed by 1 base and 8 bases, with 9 bases remaining between them. From germline, CDR1 is LGHNA and CDR2 YNFKEQ. The CDR3 runs 13 residues. The DNA of the CDR3 is TGTGCCAGCAGCCAAGGGCTGGGACACACCATATATTTT. Translated: CASSQGLGHTIYF.

The J gene is TRBJ2-1, the V gene TRBV20-1, with TRBD1 matching over 7 bases. CDR1 is DFQATT and CDR2 is SNEGSKA in the germline V gene (reference sequence). After removal of 4 bases from V and 7 bases from J, the junction contained 10 bases not matched to a gene. This CDR3 has 14 residues. CDR3 protein: CSATGRGSGNEQFF. The CDR3 coding sequence is TGCAGTGCTACCGGCAGGGGGAGTGGGAATGAGCAGTTCTTC.

The J gene is TRBJ2-2, the V gene TRBV10-1; TRBD1 is a possible D gene (6 bases). CDR3 length: 16 residues. CDR1 WNHNN and CDR2 SYGVQD come from the germline V gene (reference sequence). V gave up 4 bases and J gave up 5 bases, with 17 bases separating them. CDR3 amino acids: CASSGSMAGVTGELFF. CDR3 sequence (DNA): TGCGCCAGCAGTGGGTCGATGGCAGGGGTGACCGGGGAGCTGTTTTTT.

This clonotype has just a few counts. The V call is TRBV6-5, the J call TRBJ1-2; 7 positions match TRBD1. From germline, CDR1 is MNHEY and CDR2 SVGAGI. V dropped 4 bases and J dropped 4; count of bases not matched to a gene: 3. This CDR3 has 13 residues. CDR3 in DNA: TGTGCCAGCAGTTCCCCAGGGGGCTATGGCTACACCTTC. Residues: CASSSPGGYGYTF.

With respect to this clonotype: This sequence may be a read error, since a much larger clone differs from it by one base. The rearrangement links TRBV20-1 to TRBJ2-6, with 8 bases that match TRBD2. Germline V CDR1 and CDR2: DFQATT, SNEGSKA (reference sequence). This CDR3 is built from 17 residues. The CDR3 DNA follows: TGCAGTGCTAGTGTAGCGGGATGGGGCTCTGTGGCCAACGTCCTGACTTTC. This translates into CSASVAGWGSVANVLTF.

This clonotype was seen more than once but under ten times. The chain has TRBV6-1 and TRBJ1-3, with D possibly matching TRBD1 (5 bases). The CDR3 sequence is 13 residues long. The germline gives CDR1 MNHNS, CDR2 SASEGT. V lost 3 bases to trimming and J lost 3 bases, with 6 bases between them. CDR3 amino acids: CASSERGGNTIYF. The CDR3 nucleotides are TGTGCCAGCAGTGAGAGGGGTGGAAACACCATATATTTT.

Points on this clonotype: The CDR3 end shows no conserved phenylalanine or tryptophan, and so a read error is likely. The DNA of the CDR3 is TGCAGTGCTGACCTAGCGGGAGGGTCCTACAATGAGCAGTTCTTA. It specifies CSADLAGGSYNEQFL. V is TRBV20-1 and J is TRBJ2-1; 12 bases align to TRBD2. Trimming cost V 5 bases and J 1 base; bases outside gene matches: 3. CDR3 size: 15 residues. Germline V lookup: CDR1 DFQATT, CDR2 SNEGSKA (reference sequence).

The genes are TRBV10-3 and TRBJ1-5, with D unclear. This CDR3 region has 13 residues. Deletions cut 6 bases from V and 3 bases from J, with 9 bases between. Germline V lookup: CDR1 ENHRY, CDR2 SYGVKD. CDR3 loop: CAIRPGYNQPQHF. The DNA for the CDR3 is TGTGCCATCAGACCAGGATACAATCAGCCCCAGCATTTT.

A word on this clonotype: Germline is not matched at one junction end, which may reflect a read error. The V gene is TRBV5-5, the J gene TRBJ2-1; possibly TRBD2 for D (5 bases). The CDR3 consists of 11 residues. Germline values: CDR1 SGHKS, CDR2 YYEKEE (reference sequence). The DNA for the CDR3 is TGTGCCGGCAGCTTCGCGGGTGAGCAGCTCTTC. Translated, it gives CAGSFAGEQLF.

This chain uses TRBV6-5 with TRBJ2-7, with D perhaps matching TRBD1 (5 bases). CDR1 is MNHEY, CDR2 SVGAGI, per germline. This CDR3 is 14 amino acids long. This chain's CDR3 is CVSSYSHRSYEQYV. For the CDR3, the DNA is TGTGTCAGCAGTTACTCGCACAGGTCTTACGAGCAGTACGTC.

This clonotype was seen only a few times. The chain couples TRBV20-1 to TRBJ2-2; no firm D call. The V end lost 0 bases, the J end lost 0 bases, and 8 bases lay between the germline ends. This CDR3 has 15 amino acids. CDR1 is DFQATT and CDR2 is SNEGSKA in the germline V gene (reference sequence). The CDR3 spells CSARDQRANTGELFF. CDR3 DNA: TGCAGTGCTAGAGATCAAAGAGCGAACACCGGGGAGCTGTTTTTT.

For this clonotype: Given a much more abundant clone one base away, this may be a read error. The V call is TRBV20-1, the J call TRBJ2-5; D not resolved. Germline V CDR1 and CDR2: DFQATT, SNEGSKA (reference sequence). The CDR3 has 12 residues. In DNA form, the CDR3 reads TGCAGTGCTTCTTCTAGACAAGAGATCCAGTACTTC. Translating it yields CSASSRQEIQYF.

This clonotype was recorded once. Since a much larger clone is just one base distant, this may be a read error. The chain couples TRBV6-5 to TRBJ2-2; 8 bases agree with TRBD1. Looked up from germline, CDR1 is MNHEY and CDR2 is SVGAGI. The CDR3 sequence is 14 residues long. The trim removed 8 bases at V and 3 bases at J, leaving 5 bases unmatched. This CDR3 reads CASGRQGYTGELFF. In DNA form, the CDR3 reads TGTGCCAGCGGAAGACAGGGGTACACCGGGGAGCTGTTTTTT.

As regards this clonotype: This likely comes from a read error, as the CDR3 has no conserved phenylalanine or tryptophan at its end. The DNA is left out, because the CDR3 cannot be placed on it with certainty; the CDR3 is given as TCRdb lists it. V gene TRBV6-5 combines with J gene TRBJ2-1; the table's D call, TRBD1, has no DNA check behind it. The CDR3 sequence runs 16 residues, both termini included. Germline CDR1 is MNHEY and CDR2 is SVGAGI. The CDR3 protein is CASSYGAGSSYDEHFL.

For this clonotype: A much larger clone sits a single nucleotide away, making a read error possible. The chain joins TRBV12-5 to TRBJ2-1; 15 bases fit TRBD2. Germline V gene data show CDR1 as LGHNT and CDR2 as FRNRAP. Losses at the gene ends were 4 bases for V and 8 bases for J; bases not matched to a gene: 15. CDR3 length equals 19 residues. The CDR3 loop reads CASGSPVGTSGRPLHEQFF. The CDR3 DNA is TGTGCTAGTGGTTCCCCTGTTGGGACTAGCGGGAGGCCCCTCCATGAGCAGTTCTTC.

The chain employs TRBV11-3 and TRBJ1-1; TRBD1 might be the D (6 bases). The germline V gene has CDR1 SGHNT and CDR2 YENEEA. The CDR3 has 13 residues. V was shortened by 6 bases and J by 6 bases, with 14 bases between the two germline ends. The CDR3 sequence is CASRSWGPAEAFF. The CDR3 nucleotides read TGTGCCAGCAGGAGCTGGGGGCCCGCTGAAGCTTTCTTT.

There are many counts of this clonotype. The V and J genes are TRBV6-5 and TRBJ2-2; possibly TRBD1 or TRBD2 for D (5 bases each). CDR3 length: 16 residues. Per germline, CDR1 MNHEY and CDR2 SVGAGI. V was trimmed by 0 bases and J by 6 bases, leaving 14 bases between them. The DNA of the CDR3 is TGTGCCAGCAGTTACTCATGGGGGTGGGAATCCGGGGAGCTGTTTTTT. It encodes CASSYSWGWESGELFF.

Notes on this clonotype: One end of the junction is discordant with germline, which a read error may explain. The J gene is TRBJ2-2, the V gene TRBV29-1; D possibly corresponds to TRBD1 (6 bases). Germline CDR1 and CDR2: SQVTM and ANQGSEA. The CDR3 spans 12 residues. The CDR3 bases are TGCAGCGTTGAGTACGTACCAGGGGAGCTGTTATTT. Translating gives CSVEYVPGELLF.